These 7 T cell receptor beta chains were sequenced from one sample in a study of blood T cells in healthy people across ages. Primed by a sample-barcoded 5' primer and a J-beta primer mix, a second PCR proceeded for 7 to 11 cycles. TCRdb re-called the 5' RACE reads through MiXCR, storing one row per CDR3 protein. The table includes about a million distinct CDR3 sequences, roughly 51% detected once. The sample comprised blood. The receptors shown here come from a woman aged 55-70 years in good health.

Here the CDR3 reads CASSEIPQVKAFF. For the CDR3, the DNA is TGTGCCAGCAGCGAAATCCCCCAGGTGAAAGCTTTCTTT. This chain uses TRBV27 with TRBJ1-1; D unresolved. V lost 6 bases and J lost 9, with 17 bases in between. Germline V gene sequence: CDR1 MNHEY, CDR2 SMNVEV (reference sequence). The CDR3 spans 13 residues.

The chain joins TRBV3-1 to TRBJ2-1, with TRBD2 matching 10 bases. The CDR3 loop spans 14 amino acids. V lost 1 base and J lost 6; bases outside the gene matches: 0. In germline, CDR1 is LGHDT, CDR2 YNNKEL (reference sequence). The CDR3 bases are TGTGCCAGCAGCCAAGCTAGCGGGGGCAATGAGCAGTTCTTC. Encoded protein: CASSQASGGNEQFF.

This clonotype was found a few times. The J gene is TRBJ2-5, the V gene TRBV3-1; TRBD1 aligns across 7 bases. V gave up 5 bases and J gave up 11 bases; unmatched junction bases: 14. CDR1 LGHDT and CDR2 YNNKEL come from the germline V gene (reference sequence). The CDR3 contains 14 residues. CDR3 sequence: CASSSWTGDNEQYF. Here the CDR3 DNA reads TGTGCCAGCAGCAGCTGGACAGGAGACAATGAGCAGTACTTC.

The gene calls are TRBV6-2 or TRBV6-3 and TRBJ2-4, with a tentative D call TRBD1 (5 bases). The J call could be wrong; TRBJ2-7 is a better fit for the DNA end. The germline gives CDR1 MNHEY, CDR2 SVGEGT. The CDR3 has 14 amino acids. In nucleotides, the CDR3 is TGTGCCAGCAGTCACGGGCCAGGGCCCTACGAGCAGTACTTC. Encoded protein: CASSHGPGPYEQYF.

This clonotype has just a few counts. CDR3 DNA: TGTGCCAGCAGTGCCGGGCAGCTAGCCAAAAACATTCAGTACTTC. The encoded protein is CASSAGQLAKNIQYF. The V gene is TRBV2, the J gene TRBJ2-4; D uncertain. Trimming left V 4 bases short and J 0 bases short, with 10 bases between. Germline assignment: CDR1 SNHLY and CDR2 FYNNEI. This CDR3 comprises 15 residues. Full variable domain (remainder filled in from reference TRBV2 and TRBJ2-4): EPEVTQTPSHQVTQMGQEVILRCVPISNHLYFYWYRQILGQKVEFLVSFYNNEISEKSEIFDDQFSVERPDGSNFTLKIRSTKLEDSAMYFCASSAGQLAKNIQYFGAGTRLSVL.

The chain recombines TRBV12-3 or TRBV12-4 with TRBJ2-5; TRBD1 matches at 7 bases. The CDR3 consists of 14 residues. V gave up 4 bases and J gave up 3 bases; unmatched junction bases: 5. CDR3 nucleotides: TGTGCCAGCAGTTCCACAGGGGTGGAAGAGACCCAGTACTTC. Its protein is CASSSTGVEETQYF.

This clonotype was counted between two and nine times. The rearrangement uses TRBV20-1 and TRBJ2-5; 9 bases match TRBD2. The CDR3 runs 15 residues. Germline lookup yields CDR1 DFQATT and CDR2 SNEGSKA (reference sequence). The V gene end was trimmed by 2 bases and the J gene end by 3 bases; junction bases not matched to a gene: 7. For the CDR3, the DNA is TGCAGTGCTAGACGTCATGGGACTAGCAAAGAGACCCAGTACTTC. Its protein product is CSARRHGTSKETQYF.